What follows are 29 T cell receptor beta chains derived from one specimen sequenced in a study of somatic mutations in cytotoxic T cells in rheumatoid arthritis (dated by TCRdb to between 2016 and 2019). The method was the immunoSEQ multiplex PCR assay. The table was pulled from immuneACCESS by TCRdb, which kept in-frame rearrangements only. Such tables lose some clones; where checked, under half of the loss comes from unresolved V genes, and the rest has no known cause. The sample table records approximately 23,000 clones; just under 80% of these occur just once. In total, the top ten clones hold approximately 10% of the sample. Source material: CD8+ T cells sorted from blood. The receptors were sampled from an adult with rheumatoid arthritis.

The CDR3 loop is CASSQEVLAGSSYEQYF. The CDR3, as DNA: TGTGCCAGCAGCCAAGAGGTCCTAGCGGGGAGTTCCTACGAGCAGTACTTC. V usage is TRBV4-2 and J usage is TRBJ2-7; 9 bases align to TRBD2. V lost 0 bases and J lost 1; bases outside the gene matches: 7. Germline lookup yields CDR1 LGHNA and CDR2 YNFKEQ. The CDR3 spans 17 residues.

This sequence joins TRBV4-1 and TRBJ2-7, with D perhaps assigned TRBD1 or TRBD2 (6 bases each). Trimming cost V 1 base and J 3 bases, with 13 bases left between them. The CDR3 spans 15 residues. In germline, CDR1 is MGHRA, CDR2 YSYEKL. The chain's CDR3 is CASSQVPQGLYEQYF. In DNA, the CDR3 is TGCGCCAGCAGCCAAGTGCCACAGGGACTCTACGAGCAGTACTTC.

This clone was detected once. V usage is TRBV27 and J usage is TRBJ2-1, with a tentative D call TRBD2 (6 bases). This CDR3 is 14 amino acids long. The V gene lost 5 bases and the J gene lost 5 bases, with 13 bases spanning the gap. The V gene's germline CDR1 is MNHEY and CDR2 SMNVEV (reference sequence). CDR3 sequence reads: CASSPEGLNNEQFF. In DNA, the CDR3 is TGTGCCAGCAGTCCCGAGGGACTCAACAATGAGCAGTTCTTC.

The chain uses TRBV2 and TRBJ2-2, with TRBD1 identical over 8 bases. V trimming: 8 bases; J trimming: 6 bases; junction bases outside the gene matches: 11. Germline V CDR1 and CDR2: SNHLY, FYNNEI. The length of the CDR3 is 15 residues. The CDR3 sequence is CASLLTGQGSGELFF. CDR3 DNA: TGTGCCAGCCTATTGACCGGACAGGGTTCCGGGGAGCTGTTTTTT.

V is TRBV5-5 and J is TRBJ1-1; D is ambiguous. Trimming shortened V by 0 bases and J by 4 bases, and 1 base separated the two germline ends. The germline gives CDR1 SGHKS, CDR2 YYEKEE (reference sequence). This CDR3 comprises 11 residues. CDR3 DNA: TGTGCCAGCAGCTTGGCCACTGAAGCTTTCTTT. It specifies CASSLATEAFF.

The V gene is TRBV7-6, the J gene TRBJ2-1; 9 bases are a match to TRBD1. The J segment lost 5 bases and the V segment lost 4 bases, leaving 9 bases of the junction unmatched. The V gene's germline CDR1 is SGHVS and CDR2 FNYEAQ. The CDR3 length is 16 residues. The CDR3 DNA sequence: TGTGCCAGCAGCTCCTACCTCGACAGGGGGAACAATGAGCAGTTCTTC. It encodes CASSSYLDRGNNEQFF. Complete variable domain (other parts from reference TRBV7-6 and TRBJ2-1): GAGVSQSPRYKVTKRGQDVALRCDPISGHVSLYWYRQALGQGPEFLTYFNYEAQQDKSGLPNDRFSAERPEGSISTLTIQRTEQRDSAMYRCASSSYLDRGNNEQFFGPGTRLTVL.

The chain combines TRBV11-2 with TRBJ2-7; D is uncertain. V lost 4 bases, J lost 8 bases, and 6 bases lay in between. Germline loops: CDR1 SGHAT, CDR2 FQNNGV. This CDR3 is 10 amino acids long. The CDR3 protein is CASSSYQQYF. In nucleotides, the CDR3 is TGTGCCAGCAGCTCCTATCAGCAGTACTTC. Full variable domain (outside the CDR3, taken from reference TRBV11-2 and TRBJ2-7): EAGVAQSPRYKIIEKRQSVAFWCNPISGHATLYWYQQILGQGPKLLIQFQNNGVVDDSQLPKDRFSAERLKGVDSTLKIQPAKLEDSAVYLCASSSYQQYFGPGTRLTVT.

The V and J genes are TRBV21-1 and TRBJ1-1; the table's D call, TRBD1, was not checked against the DNA. TRBV21-1 is flagged as a pseudogene. CDR3 length equals 16 residues. The CDR3 sequence: CASSLGKGGAFAEAFF. The CDR3 DNA reads as TGTGCCAGCAGCCTGGGGAAAGGGGGCGCATTCGCTGAAGCTTTCTTT.

This clone was seen more than once but under ten times. The CDR3 loop is CASWAGRSYNEQFF. The CDR3, as DNA: TGTGCCAGCTGGGCAGGCCGCTCCTACAATGAGCAGTTCTTC. The chain carries TRBV21-1 and TRBJ2-1; the D call in the table, TRBD1, was not verified against the DNA. TRBV21-1 is a pseudogene. CDR3 length: 14 amino acids.

The rearrangement links TRBV29-1 to TRBJ1-2, with D unresolved. Germline V lookup: CDR1 SQVTM, CDR2 ANQGSEA. Trimming removed 5 bases from V and 1 base from J, with 8 bases in between. This CDR3 spans 12 amino acids. The CDR3 nucleotides read TGCAGCGTTTGGACTGATAACTATGGCTACACCTTC. Translation: CSVWTDNYGYTF.

V is TRBV5-6 and J is TRBJ2-1; D is perhaps TRBD2 (5 bases). Trimming cost V 2 bases and J 10 bases, with 10 bases left between them. This CDR3 spans 12 amino acids. Per the germline V gene, CDR1 is SGHDT and CDR2 is YYEEEE. The CDR3 bases are TGTGCCAGCAGCTTAAGGAGCGGAGAGCAGTTCTTC. Translated: CASSLRSGEQFF. The variable domain in full, with the rest retrieved from reference TRBV5-6 and TRBJ2-1, is DAGVTQSPTHLIKTRGQQVTLRCSPKSGHDTVSWYQQALGQGPQFIFQYYEEEERQRGNFPDRFSGHQFPNYSSELNVNALLLGDSALYLCASSLRSGEQFFGPGTRLTVL.

The chain has TRBV19 and TRBJ2-1; D possibly corresponds to TRBD2 (5 bases). Germline values: CDR1 LNHDA, CDR2 SQIVND (reference sequence). V was pared by 6 bases and J by 6 bases, with 12 bases between. The CDR3 loop spans 13 amino acids. The chain's CDR3 is CASRAGGPNEQFF. The CDR3 nucleotides are TGTGCCAGTAGGGCAGGAGGTCCCAATGAGCAGTTCTTC.

This chain joins TRBV6-5 and TRBJ1-1; D is unresolved. There are 13 residues in the CDR3. CDR1 and CDR2 from the germline V gene are MNHEY and SVGAGI. Trimming shortened V by 0 bases and J by 5 bases, and 7 bases separated the two germline ends. CDR3 bases: TGTGCCAGCAGTTACTCGTATAATACTGAAGCTTTCTTT. Translated: CASSYSYNTEAFF.

This clone was detected only a few times. The rearrangement joins TRBV7-2 to TRBJ1-2; the match to TRBD1 covers 8 bases. Losses at the gene ends were 6 bases for V and 4 bases for J; bases not matched to a gene: 10. The CDR3 has 15 residues. Germline CDR1 SGHTA, CDR2 FQGNSA. CDR3 in amino acids: CASSKGAGGTYGYTF. CDR3 bases: TGTGCCAGCAGTAAGGGGGCAGGGGGCACCTATGGCTACACCTTC.

The chain links TRBV9 to TRBJ1-2; D remains ambiguous. From germline, CDR1 is SGDLS and CDR2 YYNGEE. Trimming removed 4 bases at V and 7 bases at J, with 17 bases between. This CDR3 is 14 amino acids long. DNA of the CDR3: TGTGCCAGCAGCCCGGACGGAAGCGGGCTTGGCTACACCTTC. It specifies CASSPDGSGLGYTF.

The chain employs TRBV7-6 and TRBJ2-3; 9 bases line up with TRBD2. CDR1 is SGHVS and CDR2 is FNYEAQ in the germline V gene. The V and J ends lost 4 bases and 2 bases, in that order; junction bases with no gene match: 4. The CDR3 length is 15 residues. As DNA, the CDR3 is TGTGCCAGCAGCTGGACTAGCGAGAACACAGATACGCAGTATTTT. Its translation: CASSWTSENTDTQYF.

This clone has a single count. This chain links TRBV5-8 with TRBJ1-1; no definite D call. The CDR3 loop spans 13 amino acids. Trimming took 2 bases from V and 3 from J, leaving 8 bases between them. The germline V gene has CDR1 SGHTS and CDR2 YDEGEE. As DNA, the CDR3 is TGTGCCAGCAGCTTACCCATTTACACTGAAGCTTTCTTT. This translates into CASSLPIYTEAFF.

This clone was counted only a few times. The rearrangement joins TRBV5-1 to TRBJ2-7, with D possibly being TRBD1 or TRBD2 (5 bases each). V lost 4 bases, J lost 3 bases, and 14 bases lay in between. CDR1 SGHRS and CDR2 YFSETQ come from the germline V gene. This CDR3 has 14 amino acids. CDR3 nucleotide sequence: TGCGCCAGCAGCATTACCGGGGCACACTACGAGCAGTACTTC. Its translation: CASSITGAHYEQYF.

The rearrangement uses TRBV9 and TRBJ2-5, with D perhaps matching TRBD2 (5 bases). Germline CDR1 is SGDLS and CDR2 is YYNGEE. The V end was cut by 0 bases, the J end by 0 bases, with 6 bases between. CDR3 length: 14 residues. For the CDR3, the DNA is TGTGCCAGCAGCGTAGGCGGGTACCAAGAGACCCAGTACTTC. It encodes CASSVGGYQETQYF.

The chain recombines TRBV5-5 with TRBJ2-7, with a possible D match to TRBD1 (6 bases). Per germline, CDR1 SGHKS and CDR2 YYEKEE (reference sequence). The CDR3 is 17 amino acids. V was pared by 2 bases and J by 2 bases, with 20 bases between. The DNA of the CDR3 is TGTGCCAGCAGCTTATCCCGCACAGGGTACTTGGCCTACGAGCAGTACTTC. This sequence encodes CASSLSRTGYLAYEQYF.

The rearrangement links TRBV4-1 to TRBJ1-2; 9 nucleotides line up with TRBD1. The length of the CDR3 is 14 residues. Looked up from germline, CDR1 is MGHRA and CDR2 is YSYEKL. The V and J ends lost 5 bases and 4 bases, in that order; junction bases with no gene match: 5. CDR3 sequence: CASSKTGGSYGYTF. CDR3 in DNA: TGCGCCAGCAGCAAAACAGGGGGCAGCTATGGCTACACCTTC.

The V and J genes are TRBV11-1 and TRBJ2-1; D could derive from TRBD1 or TRBD2 (5 bases each). CDR3 size: 16 residues. Germline CDR1 reads SGHAT; CDR2 reads FQDESV (reference sequence). With 5 bases removed from V and 1 base from J, the gap between germline ends came to 15 bases. DNA of the CDR3: TGTGCCAGCAGCCAATTTCTGGGGGAGTCCTACAATGAGCAGTTCTTC. Amino acid sequence: CASSQFLGESYNEQFF.

V gene TRBV12-5 combines with J gene TRBJ2-3; the D gene is possibly TRBD1 (6 bases). CDR1 and CDR2 (germline): LGHNT, FRNRAP. The CDR3 extends over 14 amino acids. The V gene lost 1 base and the J gene lost 7 bases, with 12 bases spanning the gap. The CDR3 sequence: CASGLGNRVHTQYF. The CDR3 DNA reads as TGTGCTAGTGGTTTGGGGAACAGGGTACATACGCAGTATTTT. Variable domain in full (rest from reference TRBV12-5 and TRBJ2-3): DARVTQTPRHKVTEMGQEVTMRCQPILGHNTVFWYRQTMMQGLELLAYFRNRAPLDDSGMPKDRFSAEMPDATLATLKIQPSEPRDSAVYFCASGLGNRVHTQYFGPGTRLTVL.

The V gene is TRBV7-9, the J gene TRBJ1-1, with D tentatively TRBD1 (5 bases). The CDR3 consists of 15 residues. Trimming shortened V by 3 bases and J by 12 bases, and 23 bases separated the two germline ends. The germline V gene has CDR1 SEHNR and CDR2 FQNEAQ (reference sequence). CDR3 residues: CASSFAPGQGERTFF. DNA for the CDR3: TGTGCCAGCAGCTTCGCGCCGGGCCAGGGAGAAAGAACTTTCTTT.

The chain joins TRBV15 to TRBJ2-1; no clear D gene. Trimming took 1 base from V and 4 from J, leaving 11 bases between them. Germline loops: CDR1 LNHNV, CDR2 YYDKDF (reference sequence). The CDR3 is 15 residues long. The CDR3 coding sequence is TGTGCCACCAGCAGAGCCGAGGATACTTACAATGAGCAGTTCTTC. It translates to CATSRAEDTYNEQFF.

The genes are TRBV7-9 and TRBJ1-2; D ambiguous. The V gene lost 2 bases and the J gene lost 6 bases, with 13 bases spanning the gap. Germline CDR1 is SEHNR and CDR2 is FQNEAQ (reference sequence). This CDR3 comprises 14 residues. This CDR3 reads CASSLTSLPHGYTF. The CDR3 DNA follows: TGTGCCAGCAGCTTAACGAGCCTCCCCCATGGCTACACCTTC.

This chain joins TRBV2 and TRBJ1-5; 8 nucleotides match TRBD1. Germline CDR1 and CDR2: SNHLY and FYNNEI. The CDR3 loop spans 16 amino acids. V lost 6 bases and J lost 2; bases outside the gene matches: 9. CDR3 loop: CASRPTGGVGNQPQHF. DNA for the CDR3: TGTGCCAGCAGGCCCACAGGGGGAGTTGGCAATCAGCCCCAGCATTTT.

V is TRBV4-2 and J is TRBJ1-2; 8 nucleotides agree with TRBD1. This CDR3 comprises 14 residues. CDR1 and CDR2 (germline): LGHNA, YNFKEQ. J gave up 5 bases and V 1 base, and 3 bases lay outside the gene matches. The CDR3 nucleotides are TGTGCCAGCAGCCAAGGCAGACAGGGGTATGGCTACACCTTC. This codes for CASSQGRQGYGYTF.

This clone has just one count. The chain is built from TRBV10-1 and TRBJ2-1; D is unclear. Between the trimmed V and J ends, which lost 7 bases and 0 bases, there was a span of 10 bases. Germline lookup yields CDR1 WNHNN and CDR2 SYGVQD (reference sequence). The CDR3 covers 14 residues. The CDR3 coding sequence is TGCGCCAGCACCGTAAGGAGCTCCTACAATGAGCAGTTCTTC. It yields the protein CASTVRSSYNEQFF.